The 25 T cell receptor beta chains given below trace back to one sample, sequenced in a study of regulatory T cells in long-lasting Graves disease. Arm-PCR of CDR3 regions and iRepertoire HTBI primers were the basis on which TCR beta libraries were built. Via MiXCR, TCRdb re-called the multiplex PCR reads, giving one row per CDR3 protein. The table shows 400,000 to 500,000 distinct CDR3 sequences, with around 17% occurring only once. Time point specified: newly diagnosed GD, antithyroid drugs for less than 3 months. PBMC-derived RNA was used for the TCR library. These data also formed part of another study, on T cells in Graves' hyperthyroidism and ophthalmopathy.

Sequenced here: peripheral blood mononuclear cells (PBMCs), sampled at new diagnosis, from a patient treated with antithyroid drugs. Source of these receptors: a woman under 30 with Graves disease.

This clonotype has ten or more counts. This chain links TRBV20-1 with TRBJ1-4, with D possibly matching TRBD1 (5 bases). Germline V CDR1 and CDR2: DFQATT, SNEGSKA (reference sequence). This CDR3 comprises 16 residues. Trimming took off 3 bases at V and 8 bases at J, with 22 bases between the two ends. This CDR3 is CSARDNRHTLREKLFF. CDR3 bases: TGCAGTGCTAGGGACAACAGACACACGCTTCGGGAAAAACTGTTTTTT.

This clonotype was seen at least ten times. The CDR3 DNA is TGTGCCACCAGTGAGAGGGCACGGAACTATGGCTACACCTTC. It translates to CATSERARNYGYTF. The rearrangement links TRBV24-1 to TRBJ1-2; no firm D call. Trimming shortened V by 4 bases and J by 2 bases, and 10 bases separated the two germline ends. Germline V gene data show CDR1 as KGHDR and CDR2 as SFDVKD. This CDR3 is 14 amino acids long.

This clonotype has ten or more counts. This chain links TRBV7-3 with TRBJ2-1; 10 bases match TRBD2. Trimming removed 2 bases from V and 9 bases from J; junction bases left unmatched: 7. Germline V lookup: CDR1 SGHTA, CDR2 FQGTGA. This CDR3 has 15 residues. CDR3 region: CASSLVAGGAGEQFF. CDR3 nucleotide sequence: TGTGCCAGCAGCTTAGTAGCGGGAGGCGCCGGTGAGCAGTTCTTC.

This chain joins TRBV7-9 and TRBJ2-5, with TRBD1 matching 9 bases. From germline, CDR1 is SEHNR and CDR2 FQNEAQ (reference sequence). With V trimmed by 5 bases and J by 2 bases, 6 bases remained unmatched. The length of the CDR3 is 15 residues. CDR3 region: CASSGTTGGQETQYF. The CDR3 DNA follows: TGTGCCAGCAGCGGAACGACAGGGGGGCAAGAGACCCAGTACTTC.

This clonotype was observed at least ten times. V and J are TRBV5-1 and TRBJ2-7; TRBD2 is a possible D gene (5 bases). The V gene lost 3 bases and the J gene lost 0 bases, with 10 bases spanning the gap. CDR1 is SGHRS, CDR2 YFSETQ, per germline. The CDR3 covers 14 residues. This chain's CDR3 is CASSWNSDSYEQYF. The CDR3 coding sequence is TGCGCCAGCAGCTGGAATAGCGACTCCTACGAGCAGTACTTC.

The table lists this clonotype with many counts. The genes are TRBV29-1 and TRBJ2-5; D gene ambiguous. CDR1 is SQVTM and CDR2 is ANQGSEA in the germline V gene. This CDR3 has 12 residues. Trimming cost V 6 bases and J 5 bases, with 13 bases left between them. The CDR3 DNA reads TGCAGCGTAGCCGATGATGGCGAGACCCAGTACTTC. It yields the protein CSVADDGETQYF.

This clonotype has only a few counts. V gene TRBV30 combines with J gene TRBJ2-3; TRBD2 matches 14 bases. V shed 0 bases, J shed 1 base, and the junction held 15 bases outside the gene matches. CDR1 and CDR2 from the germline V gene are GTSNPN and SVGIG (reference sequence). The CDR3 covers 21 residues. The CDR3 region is CAWSVPQPGLAGVSGTDTQYF. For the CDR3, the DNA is TGTGCCTGGAGTGTGCCCCAACCGGGACTAGCGGGAGTAAGTGGCACAGATACGCAGTATTTT.

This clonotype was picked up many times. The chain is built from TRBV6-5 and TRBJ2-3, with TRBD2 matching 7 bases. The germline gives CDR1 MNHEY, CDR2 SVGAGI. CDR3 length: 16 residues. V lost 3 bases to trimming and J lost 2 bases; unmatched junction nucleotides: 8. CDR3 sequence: CASSYTAGPYTDTQYF. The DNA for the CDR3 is TGTGCCAGCAGTTATACAGCGGGACCTTACACAGATACGCAGTATTTT.

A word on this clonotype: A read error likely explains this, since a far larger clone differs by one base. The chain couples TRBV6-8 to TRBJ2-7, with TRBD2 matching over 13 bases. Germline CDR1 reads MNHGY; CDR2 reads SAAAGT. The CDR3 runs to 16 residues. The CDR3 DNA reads TGTGCCTGCAGAGCGAACCTGGGACTAGCGGGAACCGAGCAGTACTTC. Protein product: CACRANLGLAGTEQYF.

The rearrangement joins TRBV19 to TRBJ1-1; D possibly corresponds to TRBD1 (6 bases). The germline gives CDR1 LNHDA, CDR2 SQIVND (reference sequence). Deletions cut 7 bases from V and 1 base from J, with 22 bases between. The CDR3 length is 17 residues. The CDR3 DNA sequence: TGTGCCAGTACCGAGGGGGTTCTCGGGATCCGGAACACTGAAGCTTTCTTT. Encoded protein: CASTEGVLGIRNTEAFF.

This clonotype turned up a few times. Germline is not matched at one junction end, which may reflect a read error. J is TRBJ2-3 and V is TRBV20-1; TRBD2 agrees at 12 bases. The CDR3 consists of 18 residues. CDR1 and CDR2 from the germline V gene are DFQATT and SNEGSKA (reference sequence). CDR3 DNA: TGCATTGCTAGAGATTGGCTAGCGGGAGGGCCTGGTACAGATACGCAGTATTTT. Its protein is CIARDWLAGGPGTDTQYF.

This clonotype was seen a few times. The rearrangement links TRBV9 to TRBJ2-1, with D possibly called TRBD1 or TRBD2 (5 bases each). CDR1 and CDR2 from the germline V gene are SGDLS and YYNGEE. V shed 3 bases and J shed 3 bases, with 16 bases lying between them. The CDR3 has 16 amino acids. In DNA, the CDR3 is TGTGCCAGCAGCGGCTCAACCGGGACCAGCTACAATGAGCAGTTCTTC. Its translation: CASSGSTGTSYNEQFF.

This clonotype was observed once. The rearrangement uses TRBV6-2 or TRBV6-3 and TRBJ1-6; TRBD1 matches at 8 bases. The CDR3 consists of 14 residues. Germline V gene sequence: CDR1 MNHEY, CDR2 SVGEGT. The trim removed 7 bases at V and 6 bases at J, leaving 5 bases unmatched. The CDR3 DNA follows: TGTGCCAGCATTAGGGACAGGACTAATTCACCCCTCCACTTT. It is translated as CASIRDRTNSPLHF.

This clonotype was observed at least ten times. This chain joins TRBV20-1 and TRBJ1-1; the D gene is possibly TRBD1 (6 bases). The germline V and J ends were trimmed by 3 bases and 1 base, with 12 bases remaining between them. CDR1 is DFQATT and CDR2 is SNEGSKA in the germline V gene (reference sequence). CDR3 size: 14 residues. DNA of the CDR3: TGCAGTGCTAGCAGTCACAGGGAGAACACTGAAGCTTTCTTT. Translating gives CSASSHRENTEAFF.

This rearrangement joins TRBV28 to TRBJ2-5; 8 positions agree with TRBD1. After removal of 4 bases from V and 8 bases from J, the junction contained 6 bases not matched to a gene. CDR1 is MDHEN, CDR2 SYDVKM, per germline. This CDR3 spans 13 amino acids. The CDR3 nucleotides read TGTGCCAGCAGTTCACGGGACAGGTTAACCCAGTACTTC. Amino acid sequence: CASSSRDRLTQYF.

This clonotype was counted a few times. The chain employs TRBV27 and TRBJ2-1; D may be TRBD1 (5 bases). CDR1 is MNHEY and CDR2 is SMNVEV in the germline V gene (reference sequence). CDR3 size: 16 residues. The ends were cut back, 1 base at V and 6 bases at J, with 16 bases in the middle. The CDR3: CASSLWSSGQINEQFF. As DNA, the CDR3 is TGTGCCAGCAGTTTATGGTCGTCAGGACAAATCAATGAGCAGTTCTTC.

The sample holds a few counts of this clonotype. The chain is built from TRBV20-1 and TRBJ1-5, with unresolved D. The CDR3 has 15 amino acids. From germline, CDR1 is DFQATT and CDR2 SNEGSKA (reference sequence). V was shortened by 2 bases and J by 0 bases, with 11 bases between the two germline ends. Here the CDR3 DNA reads TGCAGTGCTAGACCGCCGGGGAGTAGCAATCAGCCCCAGCATTTT. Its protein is CSARPPGSSNQPQHF.

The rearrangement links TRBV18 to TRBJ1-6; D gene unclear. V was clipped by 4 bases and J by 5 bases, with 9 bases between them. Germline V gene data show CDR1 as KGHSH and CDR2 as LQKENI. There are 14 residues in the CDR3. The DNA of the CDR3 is TGTGCCAGCTCACTCTTGACGGATAATTCACCCCTCCACTTT. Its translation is CASSLLTDNSPLHF.

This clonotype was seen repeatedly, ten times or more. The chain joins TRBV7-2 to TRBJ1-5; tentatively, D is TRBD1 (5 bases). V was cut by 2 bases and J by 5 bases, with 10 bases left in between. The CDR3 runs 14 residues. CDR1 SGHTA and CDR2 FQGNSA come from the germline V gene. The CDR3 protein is CASSLTRGDQPQHF. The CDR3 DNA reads TGTGCCAGCAGCTTAACACGGGGCGATCAGCCCCAGCATTTT.

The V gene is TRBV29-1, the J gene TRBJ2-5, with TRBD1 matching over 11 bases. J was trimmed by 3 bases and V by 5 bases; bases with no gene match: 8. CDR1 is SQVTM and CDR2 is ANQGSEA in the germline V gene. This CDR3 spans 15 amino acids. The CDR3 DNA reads TGCAGCGTTCGGACAGGGGGCGCCCACAAAGAGACCCAGTACTTC. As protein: CSVRTGGAHKETQYF.

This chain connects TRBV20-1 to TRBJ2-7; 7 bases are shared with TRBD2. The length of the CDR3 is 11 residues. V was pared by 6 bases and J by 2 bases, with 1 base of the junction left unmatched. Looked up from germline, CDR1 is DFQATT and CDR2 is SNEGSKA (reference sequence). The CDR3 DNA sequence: TGCAGTGCCGGGACTACCTACGAGCAGTACTTC. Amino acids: CSAGTTYEQYF.

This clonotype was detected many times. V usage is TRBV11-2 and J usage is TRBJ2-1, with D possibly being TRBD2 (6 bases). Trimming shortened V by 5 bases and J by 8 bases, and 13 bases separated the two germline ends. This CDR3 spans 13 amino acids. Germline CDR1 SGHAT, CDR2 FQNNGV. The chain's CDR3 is CASSRIGGYEQFF. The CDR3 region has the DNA TGTGCCAGCAGCCGCATTGGGGGGTATGAGCAGTTCTTC. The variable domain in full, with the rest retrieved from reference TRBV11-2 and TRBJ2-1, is EAGVAQSPRYKIIEKRQSVAFWCNPISGHATLYWYQQILGQGPKLLIQFQNNGVVDDSQLPKDRFSAERLKGVDSTLKIQPAKLEDSAVYLCASSRIGGYEQFFGPGTRLTVL.

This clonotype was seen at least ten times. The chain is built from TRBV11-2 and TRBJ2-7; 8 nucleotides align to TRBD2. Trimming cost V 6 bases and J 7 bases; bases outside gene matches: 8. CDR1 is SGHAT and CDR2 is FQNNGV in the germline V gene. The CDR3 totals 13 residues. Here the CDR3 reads CASRFGPSGEQYF. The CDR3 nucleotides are TGTGCCAGCAGGTTCGGACCTAGCGGGGAGCAGTACTTC.

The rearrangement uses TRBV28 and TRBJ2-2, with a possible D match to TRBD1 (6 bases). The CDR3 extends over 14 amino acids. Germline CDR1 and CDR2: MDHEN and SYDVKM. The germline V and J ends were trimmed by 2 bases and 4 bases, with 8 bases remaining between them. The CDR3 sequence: CASSLQGITGELFF. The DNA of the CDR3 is TGTGCCAGCAGTTTACAGGGGATCACCGGGGAGCTGTTTTTT.

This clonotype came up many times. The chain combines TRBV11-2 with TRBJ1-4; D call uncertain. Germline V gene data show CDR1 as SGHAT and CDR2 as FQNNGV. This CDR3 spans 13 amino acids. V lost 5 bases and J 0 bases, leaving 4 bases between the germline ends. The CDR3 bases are TGTGCCAGCAGCACCACAACTAATGAAAAACTGTTTTTT. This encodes CASSTTTNEKLFF.